The source of this T cell receptor (beta chain) is a study of T cell responses to AZD1222 COVID-19 vaccine. Study-level points and caveats: Only a handful of AZD1222 recipients tested seropositive at baseline.

In regard to this clone: The antigen is undetermined.

From germline, CDR1 is SGHRS and CDR2 YFSETQ. The CDR3 has 15 residues. The V gene lost 4 bases and the J gene lost 1 base, with 12 bases spanning the gap. Sequencing was performed with immunoSEQ multiplex PCR; in TCRdb, only in-frame clones are kept and a portion is missing. This sample has over 150,000 clones, with 70% to 90% found just once. The specimen was peripheral blood, collected on day 0 of AZD1222 vaccination. The sequence was obtained from an adult in good health. The V gene is TRBV5-1, the J gene TRBJ1-5, with a possible D match to TRBD1 (6 bases). CDR3: CASSETGSSNQPQHF. In DNA form, the CDR3 reads TGCGCCAGCAGCGAAACAGGGTCGAGCAATCAGCCCCAGCATTTT.